The 28 T cell receptor beta chains below come from one sample, sequenced in a study of blood T cell repertoires in COVID-19. The assay was immunoSEQ multiplex PCR, and TCRdb's table has in-frame clones only and misses some. The repertoire holds about 160,000 clones, with approximately 90% as singletons. The sequenced material came from peripheral blood. The receptors here all came from a woman aged 60-70 years with active or convalescent COVID-19.

This clone was counted a single time. The chain couples TRBV7-6 to TRBJ2-2, with TRBD2 matching over 8 bases. The CDR3 has 16 amino acids. Trimming cost V 5 bases and J 0 bases; bases outside gene matches: 5. The germline CDR1 and CDR2 sequences are SGHVS and FNYEAQ. The CDR3 sequence: CASSPGGGTNTGELFF. Here the CDR3 DNA reads TGTGCCAGCAGCCCGGGGGGGGGAACGAACACCGGGGAGCTGTTTTTT.

V usage is TRBV19 and J usage is TRBJ1-5; TRBD1 matches 8 bases. The CDR3 spans 14 residues. J gave up 6 bases and V 8 bases, and 9 bases lay outside the gene matches. CDR1 is LNHDA, CDR2 SQIVND, per germline (reference sequence). The CDR3 loop is CASSDRGLSQPQHF. CDR3 DNA: TGTGCCAGTTCCGACAGGGGTTTAAGTCAGCCCCAGCATTTT.

CDR3 coding DNA: TGTGCCAGTACCCGACAGGGGACGGTGAACACTGAAGCTTTCTTT. Amino acid sequence: CASTRQGTVNTEAFF. This rearrangement joins TRBV19 to TRBJ1-1; TRBD1 agrees at 8 bases. The CDR3 is 15 amino acids. Looked up from germline, CDR1 is LNHDA and CDR2 is SQIVND (reference sequence). After removal of 7 bases from V and 0 bases from J, the junction contained 7 bases not matched to a gene. The full variable domain, completed using reference TRBV19 and TRBJ1-1, is DGGITQSPKYLFRKEGQNVTLSCEQNLNHDAMYWYRQDPGQGLRLIYYSQIVNDFQKGDIAEGYSVSREKKESFPLTVTSAQKNPTAFYLCASTRQGTVNTEAFFGQGTRLTVV.

This clone was picked up a small number of times. The V call is TRBV15, the J call TRBJ1-2; D is uncertain. Germline V CDR1 and CDR2: LNHNV, YYDKDF (reference sequence). Trimming took 3 bases from V and 8 from J, leaving 22 bases between them. This CDR3 contains 16 residues. As DNA, the CDR3 is TGTGCCACCAGCAGTCCCCTTGGACTGGGAGGATACGGCTACACCTTC. Its translation: CATSSPLGLGGYGYTF.

The chain has TRBV12-5 and TRBJ2-5, with D unresolved. The germline CDR1 and CDR2 sequences are LGHNT and FRNRAP. The CDR3 loop spans 14 amino acids. The V end lost 6 bases, the J end lost 5 bases, and 16 bases lay between the germline ends. The CDR3 DNA reads TGTGCTAGTGGAAAAGACTTACTCGGGGAGACCCAGTACTTC. Its translation is CASGKDLLGETQYF.

V usage is TRBV11-3 and J usage is TRBJ1-5, with D hard to call. Trimming stripped 1 base from V and 4 bases from J, with 17 bases between. The germline gives CDR1 SGHNT, CDR2 YENEEA. The CDR3 runs 17 residues. This chain's CDR3 is CASSLAQRQAANQPQHF. CDR3 nucleotide sequence: TGTGCCAGCAGCTTAGCCCAACGGCAGGCCGCTAATCAGCCCCAGCATTTT.

The rearrangement joins TRBV19 to TRBJ1-6, with a tentative D call TRBD1 (5 bases). This CDR3 region has 14 residues. Looked up from germline, CDR1 is LNHDA and CDR2 is SQIVND (reference sequence). Trimming cost V 7 bases and J 6 bases, with 13 bases left between them. In DNA, the CDR3 is TGTGCCAGTACCGGGACTAGGGGTAATTCACCCCTCCACTTT. Its protein is CASTGTRGNSPLHF.

This clone was seen only once. The chain recombines TRBV6-1 with TRBJ1-1; no definite D call. V was pared by 0 bases and J by 4 bases, with 15 bases between. CDR3 size: 16 residues. Germline loops: CDR1 MNHNS, CDR2 SASEGT. The CDR3 nucleotides read TGTGCCAGCAGTGAAGCTGAGACACCCTGGGCCACTGAAGCTTTCTTT. Protein sequence: CASSEAETPWATEAFF.

This rearrangement joins TRBV13 to TRBJ2-1; 10 bases align to TRBD2. The CDR3 runs to 17 residues. The trim removed 5 bases at V and 12 bases at J, leaving 19 bases unmatched. CDR1 and CDR2 (germline): PRHDT, FYEKMQ (reference sequence). The CDR3 bases are TGTGCCAGCAGCCGACCCCCCTCTAGCGGGGGAACCACTTCGCAGTTCTTC. Its translation: CASSRPPSSGGTTSQFF.

The chain recombines TRBV5-1 with TRBJ2-2, with D perhaps TRBD1 (6 bases). The germline gives CDR1 SGHRS, CDR2 YFSETQ. Trimming removed 1 base at V and 0 bases at J, with 10 bases between. The CDR3 runs to 16 residues. The CDR3 is CASSLTGRSNTGELFF. The CDR3 nucleotides read TGCGCCAGCAGCTTGACAGGGCGATCGAACACCGGGGAGCTGTTTTTT.

This clone showed up just once. The rearrangement uses TRBV21-1 and TRBJ2-2; the D segment call TRBD1 is taken from the table without a DNA check. TRBV21-1 is termed a pseudogene. There are 16 residues in the CDR3. This chain's CDR3 is CASSTLDRANTGELFF. Here the CDR3 DNA reads TGTGCCAGCAGCACCCTAGACAGGGCAAACACCGGGGAGCTGTTTTTT.

For the CDR3, the DNA is TGTGCCAGCAGCTCCCTGGCGGGGCAGACTGGGTCACCCCTCCACTTT. This codes for CASSSLAGQTGSPLHF. The chain has TRBV7-9 and TRBJ1-6; TRBD1 might be the D (5 bases). With 4 bases removed from V and 10 bases from J, the gap between germline ends came to 20 bases. CDR3 length equals 16 residues. The germline V gene encodes CDR1 SEHNR and CDR2 FQNEAQ (reference sequence).

This sequence joins TRBV19 and TRBJ1-1; D gene unclear. In germline, CDR1 is LNHDA, CDR2 SQIVND (reference sequence). V was trimmed by 2 bases and J by 3 bases, leaving 7 bases between them. The CDR3 spans 13 residues. The CDR3 reads CASSIKSDTEAFF. In DNA form, the CDR3 reads TGTGCCAGTAGTATAAAGAGCGACACTGAAGCTTTCTTT.

The chain joins TRBV12-3 or TRBV12-4 to TRBJ1-1; D possibly corresponds to TRBD1 (5 bases). The CDR3 extends over 11 amino acids. The germline V and J ends were trimmed by 7 bases and 6 bases, with 9 bases remaining between them. The CDR3 DNA follows: TGTGCCAGCAAAATGACAGCTGAAGCTTTCTTT. Translation gives CASKMTAEAFF.

The chain is built from TRBV6-5 and TRBJ1-2; D not resolved. CDR1 is MNHEY, CDR2 SVGAGI, per germline. The CDR3 runs 13 residues. With 7 bases removed from V and 7 bases from J, the gap between germline ends came to 16 bases. CDR3 bases: TGTGCCAGCACCCACTCGGGGAGGGCTGGCTACACCTTC. It encodes CASTHSGRAGYTF.

The rearrangement links TRBV7-2 to TRBJ2-4; 10 bases map to TRBD2. This CDR3 is built from 16 residues. The V segment lost 5 bases and the J segment 8 bases; nucleotides outside the gene matches: 12. Germline V gene sequence: CDR1 SGHTA, CDR2 FQGNSA. This CDR3 reads CASSPGLARESDIQYF. For the CDR3, the DNA is TGTGCCAGCAGCCCGGGACTAGCGCGTGAATCGGACATTCAGTACTTC.

This chain links TRBV2 with TRBJ2-7, with 10 bases lining up with TRBD1. From germline, CDR1 is SNHLY and CDR2 FYNNEI. Trimming at V came to 5 bases and at J to 8 bases, leaving 12 bases not matched to a gene. The CDR3 is made up of 15 amino acids. CDR3 DNA sequence: TGTGCCAGCAGTCCCTCCGGGACAGGGGCGAATAAGCAGTACTTC. This translates into CASSPSGTGANKQYF.

The chain combines TRBV6-6 with TRBJ1-1; D remains ambiguous. The V end lost 6 bases, the J end lost 6 bases, and 11 bases lay between the germline ends. The CDR3 runs to 12 residues. CDR1 is MNHNY, CDR2 SVGAGI, per germline (reference sequence). CDR3 sequence (DNA): TGTGCCAGCAGCCGCAGGTCCGCTGAAGCTTTCTTT. Translating it yields CASSRRSAEAFF.

The V gene is TRBV6-2 or TRBV6-3, the J gene TRBJ1-1; D is uncertain. The CDR3 covers 14 residues. V dropped 6 bases and J dropped 1 base, with 12 bases sitting between them. The germline V gene has CDR1 MNHEY and CDR2 SVGEGT. CDR3 DNA: TGTGCCAGCAGCCTCTGGAGGGCGAACACTGAAGCTTTCTTT. Translated, it gives CASSLWRANTEAFF.

The J gene is TRBJ2-2, the V gene TRBV11-2, with D tentatively TRBD1 (5 bases). CDR3 size: 14 residues. Germline V gene data show CDR1 as SGHAT and CDR2 as FQNNGV. Trimming stripped 3 bases from V and 1 base from J, with 6 bases between. Here the CDR3 DNA reads TGTGCCAGCAGCTTGCAGGGGAACACCGGGGAGCTGTTTTTT. This codes for CASSLQGNTGELFF.

This sequence joins TRBV3-1 (or the pseudogene TRBV3-2) and TRBJ1-1, with TRBD1 identical over 8 bases. The V segment lost 4 bases and the J segment 5 bases; nucleotides outside the gene matches: 3. The germline V gene encodes CDR1 LGHDT and CDR2 YNNKEL (reference sequence). The CDR3 totals 13 residues. The chain's CDR3 is CASSPRGPTEAFF. DNA of the CDR3: TGTGCCAGCAGCCCCAGGGGGCCAACTGAAGCTTTCTTT.

The rearrangement links TRBV6-1 to TRBJ1-4; 7 positions agree with TRBD1. Germline V gene data show CDR1 as MNHNS and CDR2 as SASEGT. V gave up 0 bases and J gave up 8 bases; unmatched junction bases: 9. The CDR3 contains 16 residues. The CDR3 bases are TGTGCCAGCAGTGAAGCGCCCCAGGGGGGAGGAGAAAAACTGTTTTTT. Its protein is CASSEAPQGGGEKLFF.

This chain connects TRBV29-1 to TRBJ1-5; D not certain. Trimming stripped 2 bases from V and 3 bases from J, with 8 bases between. The germline V gene has CDR1 SQVTM and CDR2 ANQGSEA. This CDR3 has 13 amino acids. The CDR3 spells CSVELDANQPQHF. The CDR3 region has the DNA TGCAGCGTTGAATTAGATGCCAATCAGCCCCAGCATTTT.

The rearrangement links TRBV4-3 to TRBJ2-3, with a weak D call TRBD2 (6 bases). The germline V gene has CDR1 LGHNA and CDR2 YSLEER. This CDR3 comprises 15 residues. The V gene lost 1 base and the J gene lost 0 bases, with 8 bases spanning the gap. CDR3 amino acids: CASSQGGTSTDTQYF. In DNA, the CDR3 is TGCGCCAGCAGCCAAGGGGGGACTAGCACAGATACGCAGTATTTT.

The chain has TRBV10-1 and TRBJ2-3; tentative D call: TRBD2 (7 bases). With 3 bases removed from V and 1 base from J, the gap between germline ends came to 11 bases. The CDR3 consists of 15 residues. Germline CDR1 WNHNN, CDR2 SYGVQD (reference sequence). The CDR3 coding sequence is TGCGCCAGCAGTGATTGGGGGGGCGGCACAGATACGCAGTATTTT. Amino acid sequence: CASSDWGGGTDTQYF.

V and J are TRBV18 and TRBJ1-2, with unresolved D. Trimming stripped 2 bases from V and 6 bases from J, with 13 bases between. This CDR3 is built from 14 residues. The germline CDR1 and CDR2 sequences are KGHSH and LQKENI. For the CDR3, the DNA is TGTGCCAGCTCACCAAACCGAGGGCGGGATGGCTACACCTTC. Protein sequence: CASSPNRGRDGYTF.

V is TRBV7-2 and J is TRBJ2-5; 8 bases align to TRBD1. V was pared by 3 bases and J by 2 bases, with 5 bases of the junction left unmatched. In germline, CDR1 is SGHTA, CDR2 FQGNSA. The CDR3 covers 15 residues. The CDR3 region is CASSFGQGLQETQYF. The CDR3 coding sequence is TGTGCCAGCAGCTTTGGACAGGGCTTACAAGAGACCCAGTACTTC.

The rearrangement joins TRBV7-2 to TRBJ1-1; the D gene is possibly TRBD1 (5 bases). Germline CDR1 and CDR2: SGHTA and FQGNSA. The CDR3 is made up of 13 amino acids. Trimming took off 9 bases at V and 1 base at J, with 12 bases between the two ends. The CDR3 here is CASRTTGNTEAFF. In nucleotides, the CDR3 is TGTGCCAGTCGAACAACAGGGAACACTGAAGCTTTCTTT.